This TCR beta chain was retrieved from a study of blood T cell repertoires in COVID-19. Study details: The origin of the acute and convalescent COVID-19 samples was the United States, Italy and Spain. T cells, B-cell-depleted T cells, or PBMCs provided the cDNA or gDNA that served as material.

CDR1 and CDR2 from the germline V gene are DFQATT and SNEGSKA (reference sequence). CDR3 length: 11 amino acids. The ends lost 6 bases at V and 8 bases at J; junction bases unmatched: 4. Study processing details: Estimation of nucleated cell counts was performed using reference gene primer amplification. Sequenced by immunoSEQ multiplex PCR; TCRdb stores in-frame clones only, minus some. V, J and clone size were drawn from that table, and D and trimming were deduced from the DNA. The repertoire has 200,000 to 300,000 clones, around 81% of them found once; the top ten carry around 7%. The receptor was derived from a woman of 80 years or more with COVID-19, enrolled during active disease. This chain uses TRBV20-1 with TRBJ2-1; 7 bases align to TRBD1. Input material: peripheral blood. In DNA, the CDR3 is TGCAGTGCGAGACAGGGCTATGAGCAGTTCTTC. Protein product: CSARQGYEQFF.